This T cell receptor beta chain was sequenced during a study of cytomegalovirus exposure and HLA in healthy donors. Study findings and constraints: A link between a missense DCLRE1C variant and TCR beta V- and J-gene trimming emerged from a later analysis.

To note about this clone: Its specificity is not known.

Primers included in the PCR were 60 Vbeta and 13 Jbeta primers. Clones were read by immunoSEQ multiplex PCR, and TCRdb kept only the in-frame ones, dropping some. The sample contains about 120,000 clones, 79% of which appear only once. Specimen: PBMCs. This clonotype originated in a man in his late teens or twenties in good health and CMV-seronegative.

CDR3 region: CASSFWSGGGGYEQYF. CDR3 DNA: TGTGCCAGCAGTTTTTGGTCAGGGGGCGGAGGATACGAGCAGTACTTC. The chain couples TRBV28 to TRBJ2-7; 8 bases are shared with TRBD1. This CDR3 comprises 16 residues. The germline V gene has CDR1 MDHEN and CDR2 SYDVKM. J lost 4 bases, V lost 3 bases, and 11 bases had no gene match.